The 22 T cell receptor beta chains presented below share a single source sample, sequenced in a study of beta chain features in type 1 diabetes. Reverse transcription of all isolated RNA meant that expressed TCRB transcripts were sequenced. Clones were sequenced by immunoSEQ multiplex PCR, and TCRdb holds only the in-frame ones, with some missing. Of a few hundred thousand clones listed, 9.6% were seen once; the top ten hold around 0.037%. Sequencing input: naive CD4+ T cells from blood. The receptors were gathered from a woman aged 18-30 years in good health.

This chain links TRBV4-1 with TRBJ2-7, with 12 bases fitting TRBD1. V lost 0 bases, J lost 5 bases, and 8 bases stayed unmatched. CDR3 length: 17 amino acids. Germline V gives CDR1 MGHRA, CDR2 YSYEKL. The CDR3 DNA follows: TGCGCCAGCAGCCAAGATCTCTCGGGACAGGGGGCACACGAGCAGTACTTC. Its protein is CASSQDLSGQGAHEQYF.

There are a few counts of this clone. V is TRBV5-1 and J is TRBJ2-2, with D perhaps matching TRBD1 (5 bases). The germline CDR1 and CDR2 sequences are SGHRS and YFSETQ. The V end was cut by 1 base, the J end by 0 bases, with 16 bases between. The CDR3 extends over 18 amino acids. CDR3 DNA: TGCGCCAGCAGCTTGAGACAGCTACAAGCCACGAACACCGGGGAGCTGTTTTTT. As protein: CASSLRQLQATNTGELFF.

The rearrangement uses TRBV25-1 and TRBJ1-1; 8 bases align to TRBD1. V shed 1 base and J 5 bases; nucleotides not matched to a gene: 3. Germline CDR1 MGHDK, CDR2 SYGVNS. The CDR3 consists of 14 residues. CDR3 sequence (DNA): TGTGCCAGCAGTGAATCAGGGGGCTATACTGAAGCTTTCTTT. It yields the protein CASSESGGYTEAFF.

CDR3 residues: CASSARQGTGTGELFF. The CDR3 DNA is TGTGCCAGCAGCGCCCGACAGGGGACGGGGACCGGGGAGCTGTTTTTT. The rearrangement links TRBV2 to TRBJ2-2, with 8 bases fitting TRBD1. The germline V gene has CDR1 SNHLY and CDR2 FYNNEI. After removal of 6 bases from V and 5 bases from J, the junction contained 11 bases not matched to a gene. The CDR3 spans 16 residues. The full variable domain, its missing parts supplied by reference TRBV2 and TRBJ2-2, is EPEVTQTPSHQVTQMGQEVILRCVPISNHLYFYWYRQILGQKVEFLVSFYNNEISEKSEIFDDQFSVERPDGSNFTLKIRSTKLEDSAMYFCASSARQGTGTGELFFGEGSRLTVL.

This clone was recorded a few times. The J gene is TRBJ1-2, the V gene TRBV25-1; D is undetermined. Germline V gene lookup returns CDR1 MGHDK and CDR2 SYGVNS. Trimming cost V 0 bases and J 5 bases, with 7 bases left between them. This CDR3 has 13 residues. This chain's CDR3 is CASSEYNGYGYTF. Here the CDR3 DNA reads TGTGCCAGCAGTGAATATAACGGTTATGGCTACACCTTC.

This clone was found a few times. The CDR3 sequence: CTAGGQGLWFSEAFF. The CDR3, as DNA: TGTACCGCCGGCGGACAGGGGTTGTGGTTTAGTGAAGCTTTCTTT. V and J are TRBV7-4 and TRBJ1-1; TRBD1 agrees at 9 bases. CDR3 size: 15 residues. Per the germline V gene, CDR1 is SGHVT and CDR2 is SQSDAQ.

The table lists this clone with a few counts. The rearrangement joins TRBV18 to TRBJ1-4; 7 bases are shared with TRBD1. CDR3 length: 16 amino acids. V was pared by 3 bases and J by 6 bases, with 10 bases of the junction left unmatched. Germline CDR1 and CDR2: KGHSH and LQKENI. The CDR3 bases are TGTGCCAGCTCACCTAACAGGGGCTCGAGGGATGAAAAACTGTTTTTT. Translation gives CASSPNRGSRDEKLFF.

This clone was seen ten or more times. V usage is TRBV7-9 and J usage is TRBJ2-7, with D maybe TRBD2 (5 bases). This CDR3 spans 13 amino acids. The V and J ends lost 0 bases and 2 bases respectively, with 5 bases between them. Germline V gene sequence: CDR1 SEHNR, CDR2 FQNEAQ (reference sequence). CDR3 loop: CASSLAGTYEQYF. Here the CDR3 DNA reads TGTGCCAGCAGCTTAGCCGGGACCTACGAGCAGTACTTC.

This chain connects TRBV6-5 to TRBJ1-1; 8 nucleotides match TRBD1. The CDR3 runs to 14 residues. CDR1 MNHEY and CDR2 SVGAGI come from the germline V gene. Losses at the gene ends were 5 bases for V and 5 bases for J; bases not matched to a gene: 7. The CDR3 here is CASSRDRGRTEAFF. CDR3 nucleotides: TGTGCCAGCAGTCGAGACAGGGGAAGAACTGAAGCTTTCTTT.

The chain employs TRBV18 and TRBJ2-5, with 7 bases aligning to TRBD2. Germline CDR1 reads KGHSH; CDR2 reads LQKENI. Trimming cost V 3 bases and J 0 bases; bases outside gene matches: 7. The CDR3 length is 16 residues. CDR3 nucleotides: TGTGCCAGCTCACCTTTGGCTAGCGGAAACCAAGAGACCCAGTACTTC. Translating gives CASSPLASGNQETQYF. The whole variable domain, remainder taken from reference TRBV18 and TRBJ2-5, is NAGVMQNPRHLVRRRGQEARLRCSPMKGHSHVYWYRQLPEEGLKFMVYLQKENIIDESGMPKERFSAEFPKEGPSILRIQQVVRGDSAAYFCASSPLASGNQETQYFGPGTRLLVL.

The chain is built from TRBV6-6 and TRBJ1-5; TRBD1 matches at 9 bases. J was trimmed by 3 bases and V by 6 bases; bases with no gene match: 6. The CDR3 is made up of 15 amino acids. Germline values: CDR1 MNHNY, CDR2 SVGAGI (reference sequence). The CDR3 protein is CASRLGTGLNQPQHF. The CDR3 bases are TGTGCCAGCAGGTTGGGGACAGGGCTCAATCAGCCCCAGCATTTT.

This clone showed up just a few times. CDR3 sequence (DNA): TGCGCCAGCAGCCCGGGAAGCGGGATCTGGGATGAGCAGTTCTTC. It codes for CASSPGSGIWDEQFF. The chain uses TRBV5-1 and TRBJ2-1; 7 nucleotides match TRBD2. Germline-derived CDR1 and CDR2 are SGHRS and YFSETQ. The CDR3 length is 15 residues. V dropped 4 bases and J dropped 8; count of bases not matched to a gene: 12.

The table lists this clone with a few counts. The chain uses TRBV27 and TRBJ2-2, with D possibly being TRBD1 (5 bases). V lost 1 base and J lost 4, with 10 bases in between. The germline gives CDR1 MNHEY, CDR2 SMNVEV (reference sequence). This CDR3 region has 15 residues. CDR3 sequence: CASSLYQGPTGELFF. DNA for the CDR3: TGTGCCAGCAGTTTATACCAGGGCCCCACCGGGGAGCTGTTTTTT.

This clone was seen only once. This rearrangement joins TRBV28 to TRBJ1-1, with 8 bases that match TRBD1. V lost 2 bases and J lost 5; bases outside the gene matches: 1. Germline CDR1 reads MDHEN; CDR2 reads SYDVKM. The CDR3 is 13 residues long. CDR3 in amino acids: CASSLGTGTEAFF. The DNA of the CDR3 is TGTGCCAGCAGTTTAGGGACAGGTACTGAAGCTTTCTTT.

The CDR3 loop is CASSRDRREDTQYF. Written as DNA, the CDR3 is TGTGCCAGCAGCCGGGACAGGAGGGAGGATACGCAGTATTTT. The rearrangement uses TRBV7-9 and TRBJ2-3; 8 bases align to TRBD1. V trimming: 5 bases; J trimming: 6 bases; junction bases outside the gene matches: 7. This CDR3 comprises 14 residues. From germline, CDR1 is SEHNR and CDR2 FQNEAQ (reference sequence).

Worth noting for this clone: The junction and the germline gene differ at one end; a read error may be behind it. This chain links TRBV5-4 with TRBJ2-5; D is possibly TRBD2 (5 bases). CDR3 size: 13 residues. Germline loops: CDR1 SGHNT, CDR2 YYREEE (reference sequence). The CDR3 spells CASSLGAKETQYF. The CDR3 bases are TGCGCCAGCAGCTTGGGAGCTAAGGAGACCCAGTACTTC.

This clone turned up a few times. V and J are TRBV5-4 and TRBJ2-2; TRBD1 matches 12 bases. CDR1 and CDR2 from the germline V gene are SGHNT and YYREEE (reference sequence). CDR3 length: 17 amino acids. J lost 4 bases, V lost 5 bases, and 9 bases had no gene match. The CDR3 DNA reads TGTGCCAGCAGGTCCGGGACAGGGGGCCTGAGCACCGGGGAGCTGTTTTTT. It yields the protein CASRSGTGGLSTGELFF.

This clone has a handful of counts. V gene TRBV19 combines with J gene TRBJ2-3, with TRBD1 identical over 8 bases. CDR1 is LNHDA, CDR2 SQIVND, per germline (reference sequence). The length of the CDR3 is 15 residues. Trimming cost V 4 bases and J 5 bases; bases outside gene matches: 8. CDR3 coding DNA: TGTGCCAGTAGTACCGGGACAGGTGGAGTAGATACGCAGTATTTT. Translation gives CASSTGTGGVDTQYF.

The table lists this clone with a few counts. V usage is TRBV2 and J usage is TRBJ2-5, with D possibly being TRBD2 (5 bases). CDR3 length equals 15 residues. V was trimmed by 1 base and J by 2 bases, leaving 11 bases between them. Germline CDR1 and CDR2: SNHLY and FYNNEI. CDR3: CASSEGRTPQETQYF. The CDR3 DNA reads TGTGCCAGCAGTGAAGGTCGGACTCCACAAGAGACCCAGTACTTC.

The rearrangement links TRBV29-1 to TRBJ1-5; TRBD1 matches 12 bases. The CDR3 length is 17 residues. The V segment lost 6 bases and the J segment 6 bases; nucleotides outside the gene matches: 15. CDR1 SQVTM and CDR2 ANQGSEA come from the germline V gene. CDR3 DNA sequence: TGCAGCGTCAAACGCAGGGGACAGGGGGCGGGAGTTCAGCCCCAGCATTTT. It yields the protein CSVKRRGQGAGVQPQHF.

The J gene is TRBJ1-5, the V gene TRBV11-2, with TRBD1 matching 10 bases. Trimming took 5 bases from V and 2 from J; bases not matched to a gene: 9. CDR3 length: 17 amino acids. CDR1 is SGHAT, CDR2 FQNNGV, per germline. This CDR3 reads CASSQPGTGEGNQPQHF. The CDR3 DNA reads as TGTGCCAGCAGCCAACCCGGGACAGGGGAGGGCAATCAGCCCCAGCATTTT.

The chain combines TRBV21-1 with TRBJ2-5; whether TRBD2, the table's D call, matches the DNA was not checked. TRBV21-1 is assigned pseudogene status. The CDR3 consists of 12 residues. The CDR3 loop reads CASSKTGETQYF. CDR3 coding DNA: TGTGCCAGCAGCAAGACGGGAGAGACCCAGTACTTC.